Sequencing of this T cell receptor beta chain was carried out in a study of OX40 agonist ivuxolimab in advanced cancers. The CDR3 runs to 12 residues. V lost 1 base, J lost 6 bases, and 6 bases lay in between. Germline V gives CDR1 LNHDA, CDR2 SQIVND (reference sequence). Clones were read by immunoSEQ multiplex PCR, and TCRdb kept only the in-frame ones, dropping some. The profile shows approximately 40,000 clones, roughly 80% of them singletons. The sequence came from an adult with an advanced solid tumor such as melanoma, head and neck, liver or kidney cancer. The rearrangement uses TRBV19 and TRBJ1-1; D might be TRBD1 (6 bases). The sample here was CD4+ or CD8+ T cells sorted from blood, taken in a trial of the OX40 agonist ivuxolimab. The CDR3 reads CASSIGQAEAFF. Written as DNA, the CDR3 is TGTGCCAGTAGTATAGGACAGGCTGAAGCTTTCTTT.